This TCR beta chain was documented in a study of cytomegalovirus exposure and HLA in healthy donors. Primers: 60 Vbeta forward and 13 Jbeta reverse. The table came from immunoSEQ multiplex PCR; TCRdb's copy has only in-frame clones and leaves some out. The profile shows 250,000 or so clones, roughly 84% of them singletons. V shed 3 bases and J shed 5 bases, with 14 bases lying between them. The CDR3 has 14 amino acids. Per germline, CDR1 ENHRY and CDR2 SYGVKD. The source is a human donor in good health. The chain combines TRBV10-3 with TRBJ2-7; D possibly corresponds to TRBD1 (6 bases). The sequenced material came from PBMCs. The CDR3 coding sequence is TGTGCCATCAGTGATAGGGGGAGTCCCAACGAGCAGTACTTC. Protein: CAISDRGSPNEQYF.